Below are 8 T cell receptor beta chains sequenced from a single sample in a study of tumor-infiltrating lymphocytes in primary liver carcinoma. Constant-region priming of around 500 ng total RNA yielded TCR beta cDNA. Investigators got TCR beta libraries out of three nested multiplex PCR rounds, done with slightly modified ARM-PCR. A C-beta reverse primer was combined with TRBV1-TRBV30 forward primers in the first two PCR rounds, and each round had 9 to 10 cycles. TCRdb re-called the multiplex PCR reads with MiXCR, one entry per CDR3 protein. The sample lists about 320,000 distinct CDR3 sequences; less than 75% were seen once. For blood RNA, unsorted whole blood served as the source, and germline DNA was extracted too. The sample was peripheral blood. The receptors come from a man aged 35 to 55 with primary liver carcinoma and hepatitis B virus infection.

About this clonotype: A much larger clone lies a single base off, so this may be a read error. This chain joins TRBV6-2 or TRBV6-3 and TRBJ2-3; 12 nucleotides match TRBD2. The CDR3 extends over 15 amino acids. The germline V gene has CDR1 MNHEY and CDR2 SVGEGT. V lost 7 bases to trimming and J lost 5 bases; unmatched junction nucleotides: 7. This chain's CDR3 is CASTPSGRAIDTQYF. In DNA form, the CDR3 reads TGTGCCAGCACTCCTAGCGGGAGGGCCATAGATACGCAGTATTTT.

Comments on this clonotype: Germline is not matched at one junction end, which may reflect a read error. The V and J genes are TRBV14 and TRBJ2-3; TRBD1 matches 9 bases. Germline V lookup: CDR1 SGHDN, CDR2 FVKESK. This CDR3 is built from 16 residues. CDR3 protein: CVSSQDRGRRADTQYF. CDR3 nucleotide sequence: TGTGTCAGCAGCCAAGACAGGGGGAGAAGGGCAGATACGCAGTATTTT.

Concerning this clonotype: One junction end disagrees with the germline gene, perhaps due to a read error. This chain uses TRBV4-3 with TRBJ2-3; D is undetermined. Germline V gives CDR1 LGHNA, CDR2 YSLEER. This CDR3 region has 14 residues. CDR3 coding DNA: TGCGCCAGCAGTCAAGGTGTAAATGGGGATACGCAGTATTTT. Translated, it gives CASSQGVNGDTQYF.

This clonotype has a count of ten or more. The genes are TRBV6-2 or TRBV6-3 and TRBJ2-1; a weak D match, TRBD2 (5 bases). CDR3 size: 13 residues. V dropped 2 bases and J dropped 9 bases, with 11 bases sitting between them. Germline loops: CDR1 MNHEY, CDR2 SVGEGT. The CDR3 is CASSYQLVSEQFF. The CDR3 DNA sequence: TGTGCCAGCAGTTACCAACTAGTCAGTGAGCAGTTCTTC.

A note on this clonotype: The CDR3 ends on some other residue instead of the conserved phenylalanine or tryptophan, so this is likely a read error. The rearrangement uses TRBV29-1 and TRBJ2-5; D tentatively fits TRBD1 or TRBD2 (5 bases each). The CDR3 covers 11 residues. Germline CDR1 SQVTM, CDR2 ANQGSEA. As DNA, the CDR3 is TGTAGCGTGGGGCCGATAGAGACCCAGTACTCC. Translation gives CSVGPIETQYS.

This clonotype showed up many times. The chain carries TRBV4-1 and TRBJ2-3, with 12 bases that match TRBD1. V lost 2 bases, J lost 6 bases, and 3 bases stayed unmatched. The CDR3 has 15 residues. Germline CDR1 reads MGHRA; CDR2 reads YSYEKL. CDR3 sequence: CASSQSGQGADTQYF. The CDR3 nucleotides are TGCGCCAGCAGCCAATCGGGACAGGGGGCCGATACGCAGTATTTT.

By frequency in the sample, this clonotype is medium-sized. The chain uses TRBV11-2 and TRBJ2-1; 8 nucleotides match TRBD1. Germline V gene sequence: CDR1 SGHAT, CDR2 FQNNGV. CDR3 size: 15 residues. V lost 1 base and J lost 7; bases outside the gene matches: 6. The CDR3 loop reads CASSLVWGQVNEQFF. In nucleotides, the CDR3 is TGTGCCAGCAGCTTAGTGTGGGGACAGGTAAATGAGCAGTTCTTC.

This clonotype was seen only a few times. The chain couples TRBV7-8 to TRBJ2-1; D tentatively reads TRBD1 or TRBD2 (5 bases each). This CDR3 comprises 16 residues. V was shortened by 5 bases and J by 4 bases, with 18 bases between the two germline ends. CDR1 and CDR2 (germline): SGHVS, FQNEAQ. CDR3 loop: CASSPTRDLPYNEQFF. CDR3 DNA: TGTGCCAGCAGCCCCACCCGGGACCTGCCATACAATGAGCAGTTCTTC.